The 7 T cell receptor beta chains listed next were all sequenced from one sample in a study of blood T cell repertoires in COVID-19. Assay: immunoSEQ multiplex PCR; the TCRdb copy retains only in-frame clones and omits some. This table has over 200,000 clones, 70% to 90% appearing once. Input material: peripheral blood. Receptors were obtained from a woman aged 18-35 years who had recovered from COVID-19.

Here the CDR3 reads CASSPPGGLGETQYF. CDR3 bases: TGTGCCAGCAGCCCACCGGGGGGATTGGGAGAGACCCAGTACTTC. The chain employs TRBV7-2 and TRBJ2-5; 7 nucleotides agree with TRBD2. The CDR3 loop spans 15 amino acids. Trimming took 5 bases from V and 4 from J; bases not matched to a gene: 10. In germline, CDR1 is SGHTA, CDR2 FQGNSA.

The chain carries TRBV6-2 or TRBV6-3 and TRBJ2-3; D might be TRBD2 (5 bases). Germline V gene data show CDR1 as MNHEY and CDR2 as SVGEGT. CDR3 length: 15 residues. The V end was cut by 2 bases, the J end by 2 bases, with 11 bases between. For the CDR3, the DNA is TGTGCCAGCAGTTACGGAGGCACCATCACAGATACGCAGTATTTT. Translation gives CASSYGGTITDTQYF.

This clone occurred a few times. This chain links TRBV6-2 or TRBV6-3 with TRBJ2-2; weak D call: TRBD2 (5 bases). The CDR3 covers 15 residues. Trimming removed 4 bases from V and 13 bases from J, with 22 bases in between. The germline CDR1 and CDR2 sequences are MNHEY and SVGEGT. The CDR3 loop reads CASSSDPFHRGLLFF. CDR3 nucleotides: TGTGCCAGCAGTTCGGACCCCTTTCACCGGGGATTGCTGTTTTTT.

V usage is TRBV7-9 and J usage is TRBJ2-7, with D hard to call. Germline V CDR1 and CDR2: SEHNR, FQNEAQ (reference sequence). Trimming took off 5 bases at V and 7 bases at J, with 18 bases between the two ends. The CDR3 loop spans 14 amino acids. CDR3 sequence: CASSIVPSYWEQYF. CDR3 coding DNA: TGTGCCAGCAGCATAGTCCCTAGTTATTGGGAGCAGTACTTC.

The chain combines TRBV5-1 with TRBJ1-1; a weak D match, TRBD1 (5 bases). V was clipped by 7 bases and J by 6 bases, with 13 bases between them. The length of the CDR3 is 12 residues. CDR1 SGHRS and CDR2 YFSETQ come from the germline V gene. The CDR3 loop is CASRRAGPEAFF. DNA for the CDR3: TGCGCCAGCCGAAGGGCGGGACCTGAAGCTTTCTTT.

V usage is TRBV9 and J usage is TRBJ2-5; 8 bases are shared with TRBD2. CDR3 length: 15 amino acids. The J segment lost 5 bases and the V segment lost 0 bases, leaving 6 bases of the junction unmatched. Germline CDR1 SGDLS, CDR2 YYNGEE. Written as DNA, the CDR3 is TGTGCCAGCAGCGTAGTAGAAGCGGGAGTGGAGACCCAGTACTTC. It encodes CASSVVEAGVETQYF. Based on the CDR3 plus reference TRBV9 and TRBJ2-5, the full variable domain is DSGVTQTPKHLITATGQRVTLRCSPRSGDLSVYWYQQSLDQGLQFLIQYYNGEERAKGNILERFSAQQFPDLHSELNLSSLELGDSALYFCASSVVEAGVETQYFGPGTRLLVL.

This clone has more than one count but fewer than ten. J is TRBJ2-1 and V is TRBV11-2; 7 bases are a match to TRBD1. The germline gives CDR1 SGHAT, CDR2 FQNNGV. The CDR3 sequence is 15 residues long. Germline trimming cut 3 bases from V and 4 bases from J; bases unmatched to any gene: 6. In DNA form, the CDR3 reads TGTGCCAGCAGCTTTTTGACAGGGAAATACAATGAGCAGTTCTTC. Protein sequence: CASSFLTGKYNEQFF.